This T cell receptor beta chain was found in a study of shared clonotypes between healthy human individuals. Assay: immunoSEQ multiplex PCR; the TCRdb copy retains only in-frame clones and omits some. In the table there are hundreds of thousands of clones, around 67% of which are singletons. The CDR3 has 16 amino acids. The V gene's germline CDR1 is SGHVS and CDR2 FQNEAQ. V lost 1 base and J 1 base, leaving 10 bases between the germline ends. Researchers partitioned CD4+ cells into CD45RA+ naive and CD45RA-negative memory subsets. This rearrangement joins TRBV7-8 to TRBJ2-2; D is undetermined. The TCR was taken from a woman in her twenties or thirties in good health. The sequencing input was memory CD4+ T cells sorted from blood. Subset here: CD45RA-negative fraction. The CDR3 DNA reads as TGTGCCAGCAGCTTAGACCAGTGGCTGAACACCGGGGAGCTGTTTTTT. Protein product: CASSLDQWLNTGELFF.